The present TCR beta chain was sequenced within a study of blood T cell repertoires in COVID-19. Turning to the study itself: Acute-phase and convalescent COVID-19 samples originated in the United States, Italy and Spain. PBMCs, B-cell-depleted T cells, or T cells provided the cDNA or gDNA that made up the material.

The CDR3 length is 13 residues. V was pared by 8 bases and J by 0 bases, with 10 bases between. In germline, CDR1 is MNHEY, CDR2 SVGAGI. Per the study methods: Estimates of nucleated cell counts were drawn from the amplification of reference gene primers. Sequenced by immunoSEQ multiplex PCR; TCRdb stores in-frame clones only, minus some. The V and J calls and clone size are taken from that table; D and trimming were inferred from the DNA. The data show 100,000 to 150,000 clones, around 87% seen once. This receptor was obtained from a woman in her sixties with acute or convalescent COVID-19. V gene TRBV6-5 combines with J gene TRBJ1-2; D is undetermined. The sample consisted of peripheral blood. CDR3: CASLREPNYGYTF. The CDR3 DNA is TGTGCCAGCCTCCGGGAGCCTAACTATGGCTACACCTTC.